A selection of T cell receptor beta chains follows, all from one sample in a study of shared clonotypes between healthy human individuals. Sequencing was performed with immunoSEQ multiplex PCR; in TCRdb, only in-frame clones are kept and a portion is missing. Among roughly 320,000 clones, over 75% were seen once, and the ten largest hold 15% to 20%. Sample: memory CD8+ T cells sorted from blood. The receptors were sampled from a man aged 18 to 30 in good health. The CDR3 runs from the conserved cysteine through the conserved F or W. The D gene is left open where the match is weak. Size is stated for part of the rows, as once, few or many counts, or as a class when the clone is expanded.

NA | TRBJ2-7 | NA | TRBV21-1 | TGTGCCAGCAGCAAAGCGCTCGAAGGACTTTCCTACGAGCAGTACTTC | CASSKALEGLSYEQYF
NA | TRBJ1-1 | NA | TRBV11-2 | TGTGCCAGCAGCTTAGATCGTCCGGTGAACACTGAAGCTTTCTTT | CASSLDRPVNTEAFF
NA | TRBJ2-1 | NA | TRBV29-1 | TGCAGCGTCTGGGGGAGCAATGAGCAGTTCTTC | CSVWGSNEQFF
TRBD1 | TRBJ2-7 | NA | TRBV13 | TGTGCCAGCGGTTACGTGGGGACAGCCTACGAGCAGTACTTC | CASGYVGTAYEQYF
NA | TRBJ1-1 | NA | TRBV5-1 | TGCGCCAGCAGCTTGGTACTCGGTGACACTGAAGCTTTCTTT | CASSLVLGDTEAFF
NA | TRBJ2-3 | NA | TRBV28 | TGTGCCAGCACCCTGGCCGGGGAGAGGAGCACAGATACGCAGTATTTT | CASTLAGERSTDTQYF
NA | TRBJ1-2 | once | TRBV10-3 | TGTGCCATCAGACCTCGACGGACCCCCTATGGCTACACCTTC | CAIRPRRTPYGYTF
NA | TRBJ2-7 | once | TRBV6-1 | TGTGCCAGCTCCCCTGCAGGGTGGGGCGAGCAGTACTTC | CASSPAGWGEQYF
TRBD1 | TRBJ2-7 | NA | TRBV7-9 | TGTGCCAGCAGCCCGGGACAGTACGAGCAGTACTTC | CASSPGQYEQYF
NA | TRBJ1-5 | NA | TRBV10-3 | TGTGCCATCAGTGACGGGATTAGCAATCAGCCCCAGCATTTT | CAISDGISNQPQHF
NA | TRBJ2-1 | few | TRBV6-5 | TGTGCCAGCAGTTACTCGGCGTTGGGGGCTAATGAGCAGTTCTTC | CASSYSALGANEQFF
TRBD1 | TRBJ2-4 | NA | TRBV4-1 | TGCGCCAGCAGCCTACGGACAGGGTGGAACATTCAGTACTTC | CASSLRTGWNIQYF
NA | TRBJ2-3 | NA | TRBV28 | TGTGCCAGCAGCCCGGACAGCACAGATACGCAGTATTTT | CASSPDSTDTQYF